These 24 T cell receptor beta chains came from one sample sequenced in a study of T-cell memory formation after mild COVID-19. MiXCR, applied by TCRdb to the 5' RACE reads, yields one record per CDR3 protein. Of around 390,000 distinct CDR3 sequences in the sample, approximately 15% were seen once. Sequencing was performed on PBMCs or a T cell subset sorted from them (not recorded which). The source of these receptors is a man between 18 and 29 years old who had mild COVID-19 (a few samples of this study predate the infection). Cell type and time point are not known.

The rearrangement joins TRBV7-2 to TRBJ2-1; D call uncertain. Germline CDR1 SGHTA, CDR2 FQGNSA. The V gene lost 11 bases and the J gene lost 2 bases, with 10 bases spanning the gap. The CDR3 has 12 residues. In DNA form, the CDR3 reads TGTGCCGTCGGACGTACCTACAATGAGCAGTTCTTC. It translates to CAVGRTYNEQFF.

The chain links TRBV11-1 to TRBJ2-2, with 12 bases identical to TRBD2. Germline lookup yields CDR1 SGHAT and CDR2 FQDESV (reference sequence). The CDR3 runs to 19 residues. Trimming took 5 bases from V and 8 from J; bases not matched to a gene: 18. The DNA for the CDR3 is TGTGCCAGCAGCCCCCGACTAGCGGGGGCTAGAACCGGTGTGGGGGAGCTGTTTTTT. Its translation: CASSPRLAGARTGVGELFF.

This sequence joins TRBV5-1 and TRBJ2-7, with D tentatively TRBD2 (6 bases). Germline V gene data show CDR1 as SGHRS and CDR2 as YFSETQ. V was cut by 4 bases and J by 2 bases, with 16 bases left in between. The CDR3 has 15 amino acids. CDR3 region: CASSPEGTSAYEQYF. The CDR3 bases are TGCGCCAGCAGCCCCGAGGGGACTTCTGCCTACGAGCAGTACTTC.

This clonotype was counted between two and nine times. The CDR3, as DNA: TGTGCCAGCAGGCTTGGTAGCACAGATACGCAGTATTTT. This codes for CASRLGSTDTQYF. V gene TRBV6-5 combines with J gene TRBJ2-3; D unresolved. Germline loops: CDR1 MNHEY, CDR2 SVGAGI. V was shortened by 6 bases and J by 0 bases, with 7 bases between the two germline ends. The CDR3 contains 13 residues.

This clonotype was counted many times. This chain links TRBV15 with TRBJ1-1, with TRBD1 matching 7 bases. The CDR3 sequence is 18 residues long. The germline CDR1 and CDR2 sequences are LNHNV and YYDKDF (reference sequence). V lost 3 bases to trimming and J lost 4 bases; unmatched junction nucleotides: 17. CDR3 in DNA: TGTGCCACCAGCAGCTTCACCGGGACAGAACAGAGGCGCACTGAAGCTTTCTTT. It encodes CATSSFTGTEQRRTEAFF.

There are a few counts of this clonotype. The junction departs from germline at one end; a sequencing error may be responsible. The chain recombines TRBV9 with TRBJ2-3, with TRBD1 matching over 10 bases. Germline V gene sequence: CDR1 SGDLS, CDR2 YYNGEE. The CDR3 has 17 residues. The CDR3 is CASSVVGDRGLEDAQYF. For the CDR3, the DNA is TGTGCCAGCAGCGTAGTTGGTGACAGGGGGCTGGAAGATGCGCAGTATTTT.

V is TRBV28 and J is TRBJ2-2; 8 bases map to TRBD1. CDR1 is MDHEN and CDR2 is SYDVKM in the germline V gene. The V segment lost 4 bases and the J segment 1 base; nucleotides outside the gene matches: 2. There are 15 residues in the CDR3. The CDR3 nucleotides are TGTGCCAGCAGTTCGACAGGGGTGAACACCGGGGAGCTGTTTTTT. This encodes CASSSTGVNTGELFF. Full variable domain (missing parts from reference TRBV28 and TRBJ2-2): DVKVTQSSRYLVKRTGEKVFLECVQDMDHENMFWYRQDPGLGLRLIYFSYDVKMKEKGDIPEGYSVSREKKERFSLILESASTNQTSMYLCASSSTGVNTGELFFGEGSRLTVL.

Notes on this clonotype: The germline gene is not matched at one end of the junction; a read error may be the cause. V is TRBV11-2 and J is TRBJ2-5; TRBD2 aligns across 7 bases. Germline CDR1 SGHAT, CDR2 FQNNGV. CDR3 length equals 15 residues. The CDR3 DNA follows: TGTGCCAACAGCTGGGCGGAGCGGGGCCAAGAGACCCAGTACTTC. Translating it yields CANSWAERGQETQYF.

This clonotype occurred a few times. The chain has TRBV7-2 and TRBJ2-5, with D uncertain. V lost 5 bases and J 3 bases, leaving 10 bases between the germline ends. This CDR3 has 13 amino acids. Germline V lookup: CDR1 SGHTA, CDR2 FQGNSA. The CDR3 loop reads CASSLDNEETQYF. The CDR3 nucleotides are TGTGCCAGCAGCCTTGACAACGAAGAGACCCAGTACTTC.

This clonotype appeared a few times. The chain employs TRBV6-2 or TRBV6-3 and TRBJ2-5; the D is unclear. The CDR3 spans 13 residues. Germline CDR1 and CDR2: MNHEY and SVGEGT. The germline V and J ends were trimmed by 2 bases and 3 bases, with 7 bases remaining between them. In DNA form, the CDR3 reads TGTGCCAGCAGTTACCGAGAGAAAGAGACCCAGTACTTC. Residues: CASSYREKETQYF.

The chain recombines TRBV12-3 or TRBV12-4 with TRBJ2-7, with TRBD1 matching 11 bases. Trimming took 8 bases from V and 7 from J; bases not matched to a gene: 10. The CDR3 extends over 14 amino acids. The CDR3 DNA sequence: TGTGCCAGCTCAGTGGGACAGGGGGTTGGAGAGCAGTACTTC. It is translated as CASSVGQGVGEQYF.

The J gene is TRBJ2-1, the V gene TRBV6-5, with D perhaps TRBD2 (6 bases). V lost 3 bases and J lost 9, with 15 bases in between. This CDR3 contains 14 residues. The germline gives CDR1 MNHEY, CDR2 SVGAGI. CDR3 residues: CASSYRERLGEQFF. For the CDR3, the DNA is TGTGCCAGCAGTTATCGGGAGCGGTTGGGTGAGCAGTTCTTC.

This clonotype turned up a few times. CDR3 bases: TGTGCCAGCAGCTTAGGGGAAACCTACGAGCAGTACTTC. Protein sequence: CASSLGETYEQYF. The chain recombines TRBV11-2 with TRBJ2-7; D call uncertain. This CDR3 region has 13 residues. V was shortened by 1 base and J by 2 bases, with 6 bases between the two germline ends. Per the germline V gene, CDR1 is SGHAT and CDR2 is FQNNGV.

The gene calls are TRBV27 and TRBJ1-6; possibly TRBD1 for D (6 bases). This CDR3 has 14 residues. Per the germline V gene, CDR1 is MNHEY and CDR2 is SMNVEV (reference sequence). Trimming took 3 bases from V and 10 from J, leaving 13 bases between them. The CDR3 sequence: CASSFTGSWSPLHF. The CDR3 DNA reads TGTGCCAGCAGTTTCACAGGGAGTTGGTCACCCCTCCACTTT.

This clonotype has only a few counts. V usage is TRBV2 and J usage is TRBJ2-2; perhaps TRBD1 as D (5 bases). CDR1 and CDR2 (germline): SNHLY, FYNNEI. Between the trimmed V and J ends, which lost 5 bases and 3 bases, there was a span of 7 bases. There are 13 residues in the CDR3. CDR3 residues: CASSRQYTGELFF. DNA for the CDR3: TGTGCCAGCAGTAGACAGTACACCGGGGAGCTGTTTTTT.

This chain's CDR3 is CASSAAGGGTEAFF. CDR3 sequence (DNA): TGTGCCAGCAGCGCAGCAGGGGGCGGCACTGAAGCTTTCTTT. J is TRBJ1-1 and V is TRBV7-9; 8 nucleotides line up with TRBD1. This CDR3 is 14 amino acids long. Per germline, CDR1 SEHNR and CDR2 FQNEAQ (reference sequence). After removal of 5 bases from V and 4 bases from J, the junction contained 6 bases not matched to a gene.

V and J are TRBV20-1 and TRBJ2-2; 8 nucleotides align to TRBD1. Trimming removed 0 bases from V and 4 bases from J; junction bases left unmatched: 7. CDR1 and CDR2 from the germline V gene are DFQATT and SNEGSKA (reference sequence). The length of the CDR3 is 16 residues. The CDR3 coding sequence is TGCAGTGCTAGAGATCAATGGACAGGGCTCACCGGGGAGCTGTTTTTT. Amino acids: CSARDQWTGLTGELFF.

This clonotype showed up many times. V gene TRBV29-1 combines with J gene TRBJ2-7; unclear D gene. V lost 0 bases and J lost 6, with 15 bases in between. CDR1 and CDR2 from the germline V gene are SQVTM and ANQGSEA. The CDR3 sequence is 14 residues long. The CDR3: CSVEDRALSLEQYV. The CDR3 nucleotides read TGCAGCGTTGAAGATCGGGCTTTGTCGCTCGAGCAGTACGTC.

The rearrangement uses TRBV29-1 and TRBJ2-5; 7 bases match TRBD1. Germline CDR1 reads SQVTM; CDR2 reads ANQGSEA. V shed 4 bases, J shed 3 bases, and the junction held 2 bases outside the gene matches. This CDR3 comprises 12 residues. CDR3 in amino acids: CSVAGTEETQYF. For the CDR3, the DNA is TGCAGCGTTGCCGGGACAGAAGAGACCCAGTACTTC.

Only a few counts were recorded for this clonotype. The genes are TRBV4-2 and TRBJ2-1; tentative D call: TRBD1 (5 bases). The CDR3 length is 14 residues. Per the germline V gene, CDR1 is LGHNA and CDR2 is YNFKEQ. The ends were cut back, 4 bases at V and 8 bases at J, with 15 bases in the middle. DNA of the CDR3: TGTGCCAGCAGCCCCTTGGGGCAGGGCCATGAGCAGTTCTTC. This codes for CASSPLGQGHEQFF.

The chain joins TRBV6-5 to TRBJ2-1; tentative D call: TRBD2 (5 bases). V gave up 0 bases and J gave up 10 bases, with 10 bases separating them. This CDR3 comprises 13 residues. Germline-derived CDR1 and CDR2 are MNHEY and SVGAGI. The CDR3 bases are TGTGCCAGCAGTTACTCTCGGGGATGGGAGCAGTTCTTC. This codes for CASSYSRGWEQFF.

This clonotype appeared a few times. The gene calls are TRBV30 and TRBJ2-5, with D tentatively TRBD1 or TRBD2 (6 bases each). There are 15 residues in the CDR3. Trimming took 4 bases from V and 4 from J, leaving 19 bases between them. Germline V gives CDR1 GTSNPN, CDR2 SVGIG (reference sequence). Here the CDR3 reads CAWTFGGSQRETQYF. CDR3 DNA sequence: TGTGCCTGGACGTTCGGGGGCAGCCAAAGAGAGACCCAGTACTTC.

The chain recombines TRBV12-3 or TRBV12-4 with TRBJ2-7; D remains ambiguous. V lost 3 bases and J 3 bases, leaving 6 bases between the germline ends. The length of the CDR3 is 12 residues. CDR3 bases: TGTGCCAGCAGTTTTCACGACTACGAGCAGTACTTC. This gives the protein CASSFHDYEQYF.

This clonotype was detected only once. The CDR3 DNA reads TGCAGCGCCGGGACAGGGCCAGGGGAGACCCAGTACTTC. Translating gives CSAGTGPGETQYF. The V gene is TRBV29-1, the J gene TRBJ2-5; TRBD1 aligns across 9 bases. CDR3 length: 13 amino acids. The V gene's germline CDR1 is SQVTM and CDR2 ANQGSEA. The trim removed 7 bases at V and 5 bases at J, leaving 8 bases unmatched.